This T cell receptor (beta chain) was profiled in a study of T cell responses to AZD1222 COVID-19 vaccine. Notes on the study in general: Regions 160-218 and 743-854 dominated among vaccine-associated CD4 TCRs spanning spike.

Libraries were prepared by immunoSEQ multiplex PCR; TCRdb keeps only in-frame clonotypes and omits some of them. The data contain just over 150,000 clones, 87% of them seen just once; the ten biggest clones take up just over 9%. Notes on this clone: The antigen remains undetermined.

The sequencing here drew on peripheral blood, taken 28 days after the second AZD1222 dose. The sequence was collected from an adult who received the AZD1222 COVID-19 vaccine.

The CDR3 region is CASSFSQSSYNSPLHF. In DNA, the CDR3 is TGTGCCAGCAGCTTTAGCCAGAGCTCCTATAATTCACCCCTCCACTTT. This chain connects TRBV7-8 to TRBJ1-6, with no clear D. This CDR3 is 16 amino acids long. Germline loops: CDR1 SGHVS, CDR2 FQNEAQ. The germline V and J ends were trimmed by 3 bases and 0 bases, with 9 bases remaining between them.